This TCR beta chain comes out of a study of shared clonotypes between healthy human individuals. Study-wide background: The plates for each donor numbered three CD4 naive, three CD4 memory, two CD8 naive and one CD8 memory.

Note on this clone: Its antigen remains unidentified.

Whole-study results and caveats: Having only a few donors restricted how much genetic and exposure-history diversity was captured. Of the naive CD4 clonotypes, approximately 5% were shared across a few donors.

Generated by immunoSEQ multiplex PCR, the TCRdb table keeps only in-frame clones and is missing some. Among a few million clones listed, roughly 93% were seen once. Trimming pared 3 bases from V and 6 bases from J, leaving 12 bases between. This CDR3 is built from 13 residues. Germline V gene lookup returns CDR1 MDHEN and CDR2 SYDVKM. The naive CD8 fraction comprised CD45RO-negative cells positively selected for CCR7 and excluded terminally differentiated effector memory CD45RA+ cells. This TCR derives from a man aged 18 to 29 in good health. Some clones in this sample may be carry-over from other donors' samples. The genes are TRBV28 and TRBJ2-7; possibly TRBD1 or TRBD2 for D (5 bases each). The sequencing input was naive CD8+ T cells from PBMCs. The CDR3 DNA sequence: TGTGCCAGCAGTTTCGTCGAGGGGATCGAGCAGTACTTC. It translates to CASSFVEGIEQYF.